This T cell receptor beta chain was observed in a study of T cell changes during pregnancy in multiple sclerosis. Sequencing used immunoSEQ multiplex PCR; TCRdb keeps in-frame clones, though not all of them. The data show under 80,000 clones, with more than 85% seen just once and 1.4% held by the top ten. This sequence originates from a female donor with multiple sclerosis, enrolled in a pregnancy study. The sequences come from peripheral blood, collected in the second trimester of pregnancy.

CDR3 region: CASSEGGYGSYEQYF. Written as DNA, the CDR3 is TGTGCCAGCAGTGAAGGAGGGTACGGCTCCTACGAGCAGTACTTC. The genes are TRBV6-1 and TRBJ2-7, with a tentative D call TRBD2 (5 bases). The CDR3 extends over 15 amino acids. Germline V gives CDR1 MNHNS, CDR2 SASEGT. The V end was cut by 1 base, the J end by 0 bases, with 10 bases between.